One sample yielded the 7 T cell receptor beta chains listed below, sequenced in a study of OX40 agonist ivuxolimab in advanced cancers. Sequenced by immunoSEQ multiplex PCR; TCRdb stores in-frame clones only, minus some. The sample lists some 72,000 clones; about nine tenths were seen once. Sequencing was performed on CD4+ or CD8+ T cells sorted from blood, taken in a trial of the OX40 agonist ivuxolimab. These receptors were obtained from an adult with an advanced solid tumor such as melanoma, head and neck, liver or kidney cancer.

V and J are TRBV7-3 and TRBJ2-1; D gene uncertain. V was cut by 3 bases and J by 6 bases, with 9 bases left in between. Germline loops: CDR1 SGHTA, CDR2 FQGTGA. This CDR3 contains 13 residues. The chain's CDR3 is CASSFPFINEQFF. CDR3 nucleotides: TGTGCCAGCAGCTTCCCCTTCATCAATGAGCAGTTCTTC.

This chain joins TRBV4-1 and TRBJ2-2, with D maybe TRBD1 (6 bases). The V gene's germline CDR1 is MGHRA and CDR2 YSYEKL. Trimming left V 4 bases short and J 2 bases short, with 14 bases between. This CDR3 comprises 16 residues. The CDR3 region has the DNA TGCGCCAGCAGCCGACGACAGGAGCCCAACACCGGGGAGCTGTTTTTT. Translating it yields CASSRRQEPNTGELFF.

The CDR3 DNA reads TGTGCCAGCAGTCTCGGACAGGGGGACGGTCAGCCCCAGCATTTT. Protein product: CASSLGQGDGQPQHF. The J gene is TRBJ1-5, the V gene TRBV28, with 10 bases lining up with TRBD1. Germline values: CDR1 MDHEN, CDR2 SYDVKM. CDR3 length: 15 amino acids. With 5 bases clipped from V and 6 bases from J, the junction kept 7 bases outside the gene matches.

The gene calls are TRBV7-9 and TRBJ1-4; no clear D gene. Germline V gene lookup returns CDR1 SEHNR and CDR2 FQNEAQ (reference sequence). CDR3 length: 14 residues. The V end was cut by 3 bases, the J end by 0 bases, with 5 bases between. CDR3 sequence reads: CASSLIATNEKLFF. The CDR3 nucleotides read TGTGCCAGCAGCTTGATTGCAACTAATGAAAAACTGTTTTTT.

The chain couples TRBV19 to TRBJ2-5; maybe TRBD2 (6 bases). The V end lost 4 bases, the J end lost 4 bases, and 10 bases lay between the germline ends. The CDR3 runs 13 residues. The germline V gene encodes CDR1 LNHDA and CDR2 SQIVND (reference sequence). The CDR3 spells CASSRDLLETQYF. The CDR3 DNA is TGTGCCAGTAGTAGGGACTTACTAGAGACCCAGTACTTC.

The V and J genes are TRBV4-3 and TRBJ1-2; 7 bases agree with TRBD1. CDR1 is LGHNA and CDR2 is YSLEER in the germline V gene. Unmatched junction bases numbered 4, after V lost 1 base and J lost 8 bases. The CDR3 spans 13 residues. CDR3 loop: CASSQVQGYGYTF. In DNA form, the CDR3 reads TGCGCCAGCAGCCAAGTACAGGGGTACGGCTACACCTTC.

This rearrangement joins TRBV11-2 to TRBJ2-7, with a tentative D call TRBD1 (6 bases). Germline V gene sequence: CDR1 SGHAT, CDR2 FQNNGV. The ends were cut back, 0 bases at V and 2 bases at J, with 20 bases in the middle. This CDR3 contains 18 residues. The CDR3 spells CASSLELDSIWGAYEQYF. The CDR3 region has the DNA TGTGCCAGCAGCTTAGAATTGGACAGCATATGGGGCGCCTACGAGCAGTACTTC.